This is a list of T cell receptor beta chains from one sample in a study of cytomegalovirus exposure and HLA in healthy donors. Some clones are missing from TCRdb's copy, which holds only in-frame ones; the method was immunoSEQ multiplex PCR. The sample shows some 130,000 clones, less than 85% of them seen only once. The material sequenced was PBMCs. These receptors were collected from a man aged 35 to 55 in good health and CMV-seronegative. Both conserved end residues are part of each CDR3. D genes are given only for firm matches. Rows may omit the clone size; those that give it use once, few, many or a size class.

CASRSGQGRSYGYTF TRBJ1-2 . TRBV6-5 TRBD1
CASSLAADGPRGYTF TRBJ1-2 . TRBV5-4 .
CASSLGTGLSYEQYF TRBJ2-7 . TRBV5-5 TRBD1
CASSLGQGSQPQHF TRBJ1-5 . TRBV5-1 TRBD1
CASSQSVTDPTNYGYTF TRBJ1-2 . TRBV7-2 .
CASSGGENYGYTF TRBJ1-2 . TRBV2 .
CASSGWGLAGVTGELFF TRBJ2-2 . TRBV6-7 TRBD2
CASSYPMGGSEQYF TRBJ2-7 . TRBV6-6 .
CASREDGSSYEQYF TRBJ2-7 . TRBV28 .
CASSLAAKKGAAYNSPLHF TRBJ1-6 . TRBV5-8 TRBD1
CASNGQPNQPQHF TRBJ1-5 . TRBV6-6 .
CASSFSGPPQPQHF TRBJ1-5 . TRBV5-1 .
CASSLGYQAGANVLTF TRBJ2-6 . TRBV7-9 .
CASSLEGQGLGYTF TRBJ1-2 . TRBV5-1 TRBD1
CASSLLTGSIGGYTF TRBJ1-2 once TRBV5-4 TRBD1
CASSVATSQGEEETQYF TRBJ2-5 . TRBV9 .
CASSEAGTSGGVKTGSYNEQFF TRBJ2-1 few TRBV2 TRBD2
CASSSGNQPQHF TRBJ1-5 . TRBV28 .
CASTGGSNSPLHF TRBJ1-6 . TRBV25-1 TRBD1
CASTPTHASTDTQYF TRBJ2-3 once TRBV19 .
CASSPAGQGTQYF TRBJ2-5 once TRBV18 TRBD1
CASSIFSGGVQETQYF TRBJ2-5 few TRBV5-1 TRBD2
CASSLDRAYEQYF TRBJ2-7 few TRBV5-1 .
CASTLAQGLTYEQYF TRBJ2-7 . TRBV2 .
CASQGPLAGGPLGQETQYF TRBJ2-5 . TRBV2 TRBD2
CASSGREAFF TRBJ1-1 . TRBV7-9 .
CAISEWQQGQPQHF TRBJ1-5 . TRBV10-3 .
CASSLDGRAPYNEQFF TRBJ2-1 . TRBV5-4 TRBD2
CASSLGGTNVGEKLFF TRBJ1-4 few TRBV7-2 .
CASRLDSPLSYEQYF TRBJ2-7 . TRBV5-1 .
CASIPPGSYQPQHF TRBJ1-5 few TRBV28 .